This T cell receptor (beta chain) was retrieved from a study of post-analysis software for immune sequencing data. Study-wide results and caveats: When patients were compared with controls, roughly five TRBV segments were more frequent, TRBV5-6, TRBV5-1 and TRBV20-1 among them. Normalized Chao1 diversity in multiple sclerosis patients fell significantly below that of controls.

Unique molecular identifiers featured in each of the TCR beta cDNA libraries. TCRdb reprocessed the PCR reads with MiXCR, giving one entry per CDR3 protein. Of under 900,000 distinct CDR3 sequences listed, about 57% were seen once; the top ten hold 4.6%. Per germline, CDR1 LGHDT and CDR2 YNNKEL (reference sequence). This CDR3 has 18 residues. Of note for this clonotype: What it binds is unknown. Germline and junction disagree at one end, which may indicate a read error.

The TCR comes from a girl aged 5-17 years with multiple sclerosis. The chain is built from TRBV3-1 and TRBJ2-5; 9 bases are shared with TRBD1. Sequencing input: blood. The CDR3 nucleotides read TGTGCCAGCAGTCAAGGGGTGGACAGGGGACGGAGGCAAGAGACCCAGTACTTC. It encodes CASSQGVDRGRRQETQYF.